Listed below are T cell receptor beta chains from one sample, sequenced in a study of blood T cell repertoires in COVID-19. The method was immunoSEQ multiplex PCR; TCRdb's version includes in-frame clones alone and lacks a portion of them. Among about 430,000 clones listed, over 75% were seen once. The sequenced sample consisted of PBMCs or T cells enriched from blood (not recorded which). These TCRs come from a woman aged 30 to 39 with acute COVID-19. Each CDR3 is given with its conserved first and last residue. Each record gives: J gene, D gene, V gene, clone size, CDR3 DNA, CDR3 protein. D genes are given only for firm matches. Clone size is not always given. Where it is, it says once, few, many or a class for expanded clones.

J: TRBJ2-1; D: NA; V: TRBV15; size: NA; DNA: TGTGCCACCAGCAGAGACGGAGGGTCTTCCTACAATGAGCAGTTCTTC; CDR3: CATSRDGGSSYNEQFF
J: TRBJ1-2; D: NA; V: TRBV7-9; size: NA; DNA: TGTGCCAGCAGCTTAGTGTCCACAGGGCCCTATGGCTACACCTTC; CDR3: CASSLVSTGPYGYTF
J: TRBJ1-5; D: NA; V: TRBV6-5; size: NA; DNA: TGTGCCAGCCGACAGGACAATCAGCCCCAGCATTTT; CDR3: CASRQDNQPQHF
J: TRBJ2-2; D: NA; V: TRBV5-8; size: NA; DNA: TGTGCCAGCAGCCCCCAGGCCGGGGAGCTGTTTTTT; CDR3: CASSPQAGELFF
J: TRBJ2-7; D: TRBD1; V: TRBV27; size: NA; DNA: TGTGCCAGCAGCAGTCGACAGGGCTTTGGCGAGCAGTACTTC; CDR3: CASSSRQGFGEQYF
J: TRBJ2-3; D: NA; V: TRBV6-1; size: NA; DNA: TGTGCCAGCAGTGGCAGCTCGGACAGCTACACAGATACGCAGTATTTT; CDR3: CASSGSSDSYTDTQYF
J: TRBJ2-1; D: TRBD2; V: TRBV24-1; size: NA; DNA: TGTGCCACCAGTGAGAAAGGACTAGCGGGATACAATGAGCAGTTCTTC; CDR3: CATSEKGLAGYNEQFF
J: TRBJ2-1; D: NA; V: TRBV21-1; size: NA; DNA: TGTGCCAGTTCCGCGGGGGGGGTTAATGAGCAGTTCTTC; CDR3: CASSAGGVNEQFF
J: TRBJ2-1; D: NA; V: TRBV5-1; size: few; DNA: TGCGCCAGCAGCTTGATTTCAGGGGCGAATGAGCAGTTCTTC; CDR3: CASSLISGANEQFF
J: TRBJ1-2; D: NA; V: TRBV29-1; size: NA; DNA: TGCAGCGTTGCAGGGTTTAACGGCTACACCTTC; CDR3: CSVAGFNGYTF
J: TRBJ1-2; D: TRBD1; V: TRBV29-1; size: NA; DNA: TGCAGCGTTGAAGGAGGGGACAGGGTGAAAAATGGCTACACCTTC; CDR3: CSVEGGDRVKNGYTF
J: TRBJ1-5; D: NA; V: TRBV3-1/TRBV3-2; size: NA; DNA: TGTGCCAGCAGCCAAGAATTCGGCGGGCCTCAGCCCCAGCATTTT; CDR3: CASSQEFGGPQPQHF
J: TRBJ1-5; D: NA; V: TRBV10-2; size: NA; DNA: TGCGCCAGCAGTGGGCAGTCTTTAAATCAGCCCCAGCATTTT; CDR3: CASSGQSLNQPQHF
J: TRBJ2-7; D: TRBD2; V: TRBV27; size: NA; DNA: TGTGCCAGCAGTAGGACATTTTCTAGCGGGGGGCAATACGAGCAGTACTTC; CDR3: CASSRTFSSGGQYEQYF